This T cell receptor beta chain was sequenced in a study of cytomegalovirus exposure and HLA in healthy donors. Study results and limitations: Later examination showed HLA-associated TCR beta chains had greater clonal expansion than equally common others.

With 5 bases removed from V and 0 bases from J, the gap between germline ends came to 11 bases. The CDR3 extends over 14 amino acids. CDR1 is SGHTA, CDR2 FQGTGA, per germline. With respect to this clone: The antigen remains undetermined.

The PCR was carried out with 60 Vbeta primers and 13 Jbeta primers. The data were produced by immunoSEQ multiplex PCR, yet TCRdb's version contains in-frame clones alone and is incomplete. The sample contains more than 110,000 clones, about 80% of which appear only once. Sequences were obtained from PBMCs. The chain employs TRBV7-3 and TRBJ2-7; D is possibly TRBD2 (5 bases). This TCR was recovered from a man under 40 in good health and CMV-seropositive. The CDR3 bases are TGTGCCAGCAGCCCGAGCGGAAGCTCCTACGAGCAGTACTTC. Translating gives CASSPSGSSYEQYF. The variable domain in full, with the rest retrieved from reference TRBV7-3 and TRBJ2-7, is GAGVSQTPSNKVTEKGKYVELRCDPISGHTALYWYRQSLGQGPEFLIYFQGTGAADDSGLPNDRFFAVRPEGSVSTLKIQRTERGDSAVYLCASSPSGSSYEQYFGPGTRLTVT.